This TCR beta chain was captured in a study of human CD8 memory T cell subsets. Looked up from germline, CDR1 is MDHEN and CDR2 is SYDVKM. The CDR3 has 14 amino acids. Investigators built TCR beta libraries using UMI-labeled 5' RACE. How the authors handled the data: Individual TCR beta libraries contained between about 2,600 and 20,000 functional CDR3 beta clonotypes each. TCRdb reworked the 5' RACE reads into one entry per CDR3 protein, no DNA. The V and J calls were not made by the authors but by TCRdb's processing. Recorded for this sample: some 3,700 distinct CDR3 sequences. The study, taken as a whole, reports: Although both stem-like subsets shared clonotypes with effector memory cells, the stem-like memory and precursor exhausted T cell repertoires overlapped only minimally with each other.

What supplied the PBMC was buffy coats of healthy donors. Enrichment for total CD8+ T cells was performed by negative magnetic separation. On this clonotype itself: Its antigen is currently unknown.

The specimen sequenced was CD8+ T cells from PBMCs. This clonotype originated in a human donor in good health. This chain links TRBV28 with TRBJ1-5. This chain's CDR3 is CASSPPRAQGPQHF.